This T cell receptor beta chain was retrieved from a study of blood T cell repertoires in COVID-19. Study as a whole: The United States, Italy and Spain supplied acute and convalescent COVID-19 samples. Nucleic acid was either cDNA or gDNA, and it came from T cells, B-cell-depleted T cells, or PBMCs.

As originally analysed: Reference gene primer amplification in the assay estimated nucleated cell counts. TCRdb keeps only in-frame clones here, not all; method: immunoSEQ multiplex PCR. The V and J calls and clone size were taken over from that table, and D and trimming were inferred from the DNA. The table has some 190,000 clones, about 84% seen once; the top ten hold roughly 18%. Losses at the gene ends were 4 bases for V and 4 bases for J; bases not matched to a gene: 3. The CDR3 has 14 residues. Per germline, CDR1 SGDLS and CDR2 YYNGEE. Followed over time, Seattle patients had been enrolled while infection was active.

The chain recombines TRBV9 with TRBJ2-7; 12 bases match TRBD1. The sequenced sample consisted of peripheral blood. The TCR sequence derives from an older person with COVID-19, enrolled during active disease. The CDR3 nucleotides read TGTGCCAGCAGCAAGGGACAGGGGGCTTACGAGCAGTACTTC. Translating gives CASSKGQGAYEQYF.